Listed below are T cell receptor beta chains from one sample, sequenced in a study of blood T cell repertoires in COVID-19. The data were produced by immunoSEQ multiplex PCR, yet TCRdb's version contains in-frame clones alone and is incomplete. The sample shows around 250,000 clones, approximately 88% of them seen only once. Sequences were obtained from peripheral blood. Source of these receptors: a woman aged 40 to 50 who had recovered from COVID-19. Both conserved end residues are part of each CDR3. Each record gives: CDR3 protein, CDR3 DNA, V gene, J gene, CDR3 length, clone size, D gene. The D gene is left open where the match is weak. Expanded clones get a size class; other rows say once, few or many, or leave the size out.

CASSLGVGELFF,TGTGCCAGCAGCCTCGGGGTCGGGGAGCTGTTTTTT,TRBV9,TRBJ2-2,12,-,-
CASSVFDEQFF,TGTGCCAGCAGCGTCTTTGATGAGCAGTTCTTC,TRBV9,TRBJ2-1,11,-,-
CASSLYGTVNTEAFF,TGTGCCAGCAGTTTATACGGGACAGTGAACACTGAAGCTTTCTTT,TRBV28,TRBJ1-1,15,-,TRBD1
CASSQGGDSLLNTGELFF,TGTGCCAGCAGCCAAGGGGGGGACTCTCTACTAAACACCGGGGAGCTGTTTTTT,TRBV4-2,TRBJ2-2,18,-,-
CASETPRDYNSPLHF,TGCGCCAGCGAGACACCCAGGGACTATAATTCACCCCTCCACTTT,TRBV10-1,TRBJ1-6,15,-,-
CASSPRRSGSTGELFF,TGTGCCAGCAGCCCACGGAGGTCGGGGTCTACCGGGGAGCTGTTTTTT,TRBV3-1/TRBV3-2,TRBJ2-2,16,-,-
CASSLDQGSGNTIYF,TGTGCCAGCAGCTTAGATCAGGGGTCTGGAAACACCATATATTTT,TRBV11-3,TRBJ1-3,15,-,-
CASSLGGGGYTF,TGTGCCAGCAGCCTGGGGGGAGGAGGCTACACCTTC,TRBV6-5,TRBJ1-2,12,-,-
CASSSGPYDGYTF,TGTGCCAGCAGCTCTGGCCCGTACGATGGCTACACCTTC,TRBV7-9,TRBJ1-2,13,once,-
CASTQRGGDYGYTF,TGTGCCAGCACCCAACGAGGGGGCGACTATGGCTACACCTTC,TRBV5-4,TRBJ1-2,14,-,TRBD1
CASSATQETQYF,TGTGCCAGCTCAGCCACTCAAGAGACCCAGTACTTC,TRBV18,TRBJ2-5,12,-,-
CASSIGGRRDEQYF,TGTGCCAGTAGTATCGGGGGGCGTCGGGACGAGCAGTACTTC,TRBV19,TRBJ2-7,14,-,-
CASSQRLAGSSYNEQFF,TGTGCCAGCAGCCAGAGACTAGCGGGGAGCTCCTACAATGAGCAGTTCTTC,TRBV3-1/TRBV3-2,TRBJ2-1,17,-,TRBD2
CASKGQGTHEQYF,TGTGCCAGCAAGGGACAGGGAACCCACGAGCAGTACTTC,TRBV27,TRBJ2-7,13,-,TRBD1
CASSLDIGELFF,TGTGCCAGCAGCTTAGACATCGGGGAGCTGTTTTTT,TRBV7-9,TRBJ2-2,12,-,-
CAWRRTGVKGDTQYF,TGTGCCTGGAGGAGGACAGGGGTTAAGGGAGATACGCAGTATTTT,TRBV30,TRBJ2-3,15,-,TRBD1
CASSGEAGSNQPQHF,TGTGCCAGCAGTGGGGAGGCAGGGAGCAATCAGCCCCAGCATTTT,TRBV2,TRBJ1-5,15,few,-
CASSMGLNTGELFF,TGTGCCAGTAGTATGGGACTAAACACCGGGGAGCTGTTTTTT,TRBV19,TRBJ2-2,14,-,TRBD2
CASRQGTNTEAFF,TGTGCCAGCAGACAGGGAACGAACACTGAAGCTTTCTTT,TRBV27,TRBJ1-1,13,-,-
CASSPAGLAGGGSDEQYF,TGTGCCAGCAGTCCAGCGGGGCTAGCGGGAGGAGGCTCTGACGAGCAGTACTTC,TRBV28,TRBJ2-7,18,-,TRBD2
CASRHGGTASNQPQHF,TGTGCCAGCAGGCACGGCGGGACAGCCAGCAATCAGCCCCAGCATTTT,TRBV28,TRBJ1-5,16,-,TRBD1
CATSRDRLAADTQYF,TGTGCCACCAGCAGAGATCGGCTAGCGGCAGATACGCAGTATTTT,TRBV15,TRBJ2-3,15,-,TRBD2
CASRQGTYMNTEAFF,TGTGCCAGCAGGCAGGGGACATATATGAACACTGAAGCTTTCTTT,TRBV28,TRBJ1-1,15,few,-
CATSERGRKGNQPQHF,TGTGCCACCAGTGAGAGGGGGCGAAAGGGCAATCAGCCCCAGCATTTT,TRBV24-1,TRBJ1-5,16,few,TRBD1
CASSFLGPYEQYF,TGTGCCAGCAGTTTTCTAGGCCCGTACGAGCAGTACTTC,TRBV27,TRBJ2-7,13,-,-
CASSIRSSAAGANVLTF,TGTGCCAGTAGTATTCGGTCCTCTGCAGCGGGGGCCAACGTCCTGACTTTC,TRBV19,TRBJ2-6,17,-,-
CSVTSGVKAGELFF,TGCAGCGTGACTAGCGGGGTTAAAGCCGGGGAGCTGTTTTTT,TRBV29-1,TRBJ2-2,14,-,TRBD2
CATSSGTSGYNEQFF,TGTGCCACTTCCTCCGGGACTAGCGGTTACAATGAGCAGTTCTTC,TRBV6-5,TRBJ2-1,15,-,TRBD2
CASSREPQAAYEQYF,TGTGCCAGCAGCCGAGAGCCGCAGGCAGCCTACGAGCAGTACTTC,TRBV5-5,TRBJ2-7,15,once,-
CSVETGGGRDTQYF,TGCAGCGTTGAGACCGGAGGTGGGAGAGATACGCAGTATTTT,TRBV29-1,TRBJ2-3,14,-,-